A single sample gave rise to the 5 T cell receptor beta chains below, sequenced in a study of T cells in Graves' hyperthyroidism and ophthalmopathy. Amplified regions were TCR beta CDR3 sequences from RNA transcripts. In the first-round RT-PCR of the TCR CDR3, the HTBI primer set was used. TCRdb used MiXCR to reprocess the multiplex PCR reads, holding one entry per CDR3 protein. The table has approximately 350,000 distinct CDR3 sequences, about 15% seen once. The sample was blood. The receptors originated from a woman aged 55-69 years with Graves' ophthalmopathy.

This clonotype was recorded many times. The chain carries TRBV4-1 and TRBJ2-7, with 11 bases aligning to TRBD1. Germline assignment: CDR1 MGHRA and CDR2 YSYEKL. V gave up 2 bases and J gave up 2 bases; unmatched junction bases: 2. The CDR3 loop spans 15 amino acids. The CDR3 nucleotides read TGCGCCAGCAGCCAAATGGGACAGGGGGCCTACGAGCAGTACTTC. Encoded protein: CASSQMGQGAYEQYF.

At least ten counts were recorded for this clonotype. The chain couples TRBV3-1 to TRBJ2-1; TRBD2 might be the D (6 bases). Per germline, CDR1 LGHDT and CDR2 YNNKEL (reference sequence). V lost 1 base and J 6 bases, leaving 7 bases between the germline ends. The CDR3 is 13 residues long. CDR3 coding DNA: TGTGCCAGCAGCCAAGTGGGGGGCAATGAGCAGTTCTTC. Translated: CASSQVGGNEQFF.

The rearrangement joins TRBV3-1 to TRBJ2-1; 8 positions match TRBD2. Germline-derived CDR1 and CDR2 are LGHDT and YNNKEL (reference sequence). The CDR3 extends over 16 amino acids. V dropped 4 bases and J dropped 7; count of bases not matched to a gene: 12. CDR3 bases: TGTGCCAGCAGCCGGGTCGGGAGGGCCGGGGAAAATGAGCAGTTCTTC. Residues: CASSRVGRAGENEQFF.

In this sample, this clonotype turned up a few times. This chain uses TRBV7-2 with TRBJ2-7, with D unresolved. This CDR3 has 13 amino acids. Deletions cut 2 bases from V and 7 bases from J, with 12 bases between. Germline V gene sequence: CDR1 SGHTA, CDR2 FQGNSA. The CDR3 coding sequence is TGTGCCAGCAGCTTATACTTAGAGTTAGAGCAGTACTTC. The encoded protein is CASSLYLELEQYF.

The sample holds many counts of this clonotype. The chain has TRBV6-1 and TRBJ2-5; D may be TRBD1 or TRBD2 (6 bases each). Germline V CDR1 and CDR2: MNHNS, SASEGT. The CDR3 runs to 13 residues. V was trimmed by 6 bases and J by 5 bases, leaving 13 bases between them. The CDR3 region has the DNA TGTGCCAGCAGGCAACAGGGAGGCGAGACCCAGTACTTC. The encoded protein is CASRQQGGETQYF.